The T cell receptor (beta chain) under discussion was sequenced for a study of tumor-infiltrating lymphocytes in primary liver carcinoma. Whole-study context: Tumor stage was T1-T3 N0M0, and tumor size was about 4 to 11 cm across. Samples produced roughly 3.5 to 7.5 million productive TCRbeta reads, comparable across tissue types.

A remark on this clonotype: Its antigen is currently unknown. A junction boundary mismatches the germline segment, possibly from a read error.

Study-level points and caveats: Tumor region pairs overlapped more than did tumor-adjacent and tumor-blood pairs. Significantly greater top-250-clone fractions characterized tumors relative to blood (p = 0.039).

Investigators took RNA and DNA out together from approximately 22-30 mg of unsorted bulk tissue. From germline, CDR1 is MNHEY and CDR2 SVGAGI. The CDR3 runs 14 residues. A constant-region primer primed TCR beta cDNA synthesis from roughly 500 ng of total RNA. Three nested multiplex PCR rounds of slightly modified ARM-PCR generated TCR beta libraries. Use of TRBV1-TRBV30 forward primers with a C-beta reverse primer characterized the first two PCR rounds, which lasted around 11 cycles each. TCRdb passed the multiplex PCR reads through MiXCR, listing each CDR3 protein once. Of approximately 80,000 distinct CDR3 sequences listed, roughly 72% are singletons.

Material for sequencing was tumor-adjacent normal liver tissue. This sequence joins TRBV6-5 and TRBJ2-1; 8 nucleotides line up with TRBD1. This sequence originates from a man aged 35 to 55 with primary liver carcinoma and hepatitis B virus infection. The CDR3 region is CAISYPTGGNEQFF. The CDR3 DNA sequence: TGTGCCATCAGTTACCCCACAGGGGGCAATGAGCAGTTCTTC.